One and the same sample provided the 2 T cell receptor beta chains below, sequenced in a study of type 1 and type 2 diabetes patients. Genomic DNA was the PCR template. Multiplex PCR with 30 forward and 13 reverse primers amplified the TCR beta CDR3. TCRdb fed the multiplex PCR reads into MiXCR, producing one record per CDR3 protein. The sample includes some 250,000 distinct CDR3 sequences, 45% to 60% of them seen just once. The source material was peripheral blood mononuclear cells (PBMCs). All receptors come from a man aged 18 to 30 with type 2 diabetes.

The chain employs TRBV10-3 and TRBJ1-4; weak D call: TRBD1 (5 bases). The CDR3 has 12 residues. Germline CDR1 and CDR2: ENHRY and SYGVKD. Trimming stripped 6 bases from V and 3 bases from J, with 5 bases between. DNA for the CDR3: TGTGCCATCAGGGGGCCTAATGAAAAACTGTTTTTT. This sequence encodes CAIRGPNEKLFF.

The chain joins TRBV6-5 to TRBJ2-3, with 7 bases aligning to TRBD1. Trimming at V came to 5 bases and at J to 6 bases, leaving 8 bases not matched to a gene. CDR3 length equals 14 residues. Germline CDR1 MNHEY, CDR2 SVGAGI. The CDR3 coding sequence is TGTGCCAGCAGTGCAGTATGGGGACAGGATACGCAGTATTTT. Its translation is CASSAVWGQDTQYF.